Following are 27 T cell receptor beta chains from one sample sequenced in a study of blood T cells in healthy people across ages. The authors ran a second PCR of roughly 7 to 11 cycles using a sample-barcoded 5' primer and a J-beta primer mix. TCRdb re-analysed the 5' RACE reads in MiXCR, keeping a single row per CDR3 protein. This table has over 1.5 million distinct CDR3 sequences, 49% appearing once. Material: blood. These receptors were taken from a woman aged 40 to 50 in good health.

The chain is built from TRBV4-2 and TRBJ2-1; D is uncertain. The CDR3 is made up of 13 amino acids. Trimming stripped 7 bases from V and 4 bases from J, with 11 bases between. CDR1 LGHNA and CDR2 YNFKEQ come from the germline V gene. CDR3 sequence: CASTPDLYNEQFF. The CDR3 nucleotides read TGTGCCAGCACCCCGGACCTTTACAATGAGCAGTTCTTC.

The V gene is TRBV28, the J gene TRBJ2-7; no reliable D call. The V gene lost 5 bases and the J gene lost 0 bases, with 14 bases spanning the gap. Germline assignment: CDR1 MDHEN and CDR2 SYDVKM. The CDR3 covers 15 residues. This chain's CDR3 is CASSTVLLSSYEQYF. DNA of the CDR3: TGTGCCAGCAGTACGGTGCTCCTGAGCTCCTACGAGCAGTACTTC.

This clonotype was detected many times. The V and J genes are TRBV28 and TRBJ2-3, with TRBD2 matching over 11 bases. CDR1 and CDR2 from the germline V gene are MDHEN and SYDVKM. The junction had 6 bases not matched to a gene; V was cut back by 4 bases and J by 6 bases. CDR3 length: 15 residues. DNA for the CDR3: TGTGCCAGCAGTTCCCCTAGCGGGGGGACGGATACGCAGTATTTT. As protein: CASSSPSGGTDTQYF. The full variable domain, in which reference TRBV28 and TRBJ2-3 provide the parts outside the CDR3, is DVKVTQSSRYLVKRTGEKVFLECVQDMDHENMFWYRQDPGLGLRLIYFSYDVKMKEKGDIPEGYSVSREKKERFSLILESASTNQTSMYLCASSSPSGGTDTQYFGPGTRLTVL.

The CDR3 sequence is CASSPPLNGTANEKLFF. The CDR3 nucleotides are TGCGCCAGCAGCCCTCCCTTAAACGGGACAGCTAATGAAAAACTGTTTTTT. V gene TRBV5-1 combines with J gene TRBJ1-4, with TRBD1 matching over 7 bases. The germline V gene has CDR1 SGHRS and CDR2 YFSETQ. Losses at the gene ends were 4 bases for V and 3 bases for J; bases not matched to a gene: 12. CDR3 length equals 17 residues.

The chain combines TRBV5-1 with TRBJ2-7, with D tentatively TRBD1 or TRBD2 (5 bases each). TRBJ2-5 matches the DNA end more closely, so the J call is doubtful. The CDR3 sequence is 14 residues long. CDR1 and CDR2 from the germline V gene are SGHRS and YFSETQ. DNA of the CDR3: TGCGCCAGCACCAAGCCGGGACCGCAAGAGACCCAGTACTTC. Translation gives CASTKPGPQETQYF.

The V and J genes are TRBV28 and TRBJ1-2, with D possibly TRBD1 on 5 matching bases. The ends were cut back, 7 bases at V and 7 bases at J, with 19 bases in the middle. The CDR3 has 14 residues. Germline values: CDR1 MDHEN, CDR2 SYDVKM. The CDR3 nucleotides are TGTGCCAGCACCGAAGGCGGGCTCGGGGGTGGCTACACCTTC. Amino acids: CASTEGGLGGGYTF.

The chain joins TRBV7-9 to TRBJ2-5, with TRBD1 matching 10 bases. With V trimmed by 3 bases and J by 11 bases, 12 bases remained unmatched. The germline gives CDR1 SEHNR, CDR2 FQNEAQ (reference sequence). The CDR3 is made up of 15 amino acids. CDR3 nucleotide sequence: TGTGCCAGCAGCTTTGACAGGGGGCGAAACAATGAGCAGTACTTC. Protein product: CASSFDRGRNNEQYF.

The V gene is TRBV20-1, the J gene TRBJ1-2; D uncertain. The CDR3 sequence is 12 residues long. V was trimmed by 6 bases and J by 4 bases, leaving 12 bases between them. CDR1 is DFQATT, CDR2 SNEGSKA, per germline (reference sequence). CDR3 in amino acids: CSAGRATYGYTF. The CDR3, as DNA: TGCAGTGCCGGACGGGCAACCTATGGCTACACCTTC.

V and J are TRBV28 and TRBJ1-2, with 8 positions matching TRBD1. V lost 5 bases, J lost 5 bases, and 10 bases stayed unmatched. Germline V gene lookup returns CDR1 MDHEN and CDR2 SYDVKM. The CDR3 runs 15 residues. CDR3 DNA: TGTGCCAGCAGTCAAACCGGGACAGGCTCTTATGGCTACACCTTC. Amino acids: CASSQTGTGSYGYTF.

The chain joins TRBV6-2 or TRBV6-3 to TRBJ1-2; 7 bases are shared with TRBD1. The ends lost 7 bases at V and 1 base at J; junction bases unmatched: 6. The V gene's germline CDR1 is MNHEY and CDR2 SVGEGT. The CDR3 has 14 amino acids. CDR3 residues: CASKRQGINYGYTF. The CDR3 DNA reads as TGTGCCAGCAAGAGACAGGGAATTAACTATGGCTACACCTTC.

The sample holds many counts of this clonotype. This chain connects TRBV7-9 to TRBJ2-4; D gene uncertain. The CDR3 extends over 16 amino acids. Germline-derived CDR1 and CDR2 are SEHNR and FQNEAQ (reference sequence). Trimming cost V 6 bases and J 1 base, with 16 bases left between them. The CDR3 sequence: CASSLFPKEAKNIQYF. DNA for the CDR3: TGTGCCAGCAGTCTCTTCCCCAAGGAGGCCAAAAACATTCAGTACTTC.

The V gene is TRBV7-6, the J gene TRBJ1-2, with 8 nucleotides matching TRBD1. The length of the CDR3 is 15 residues. V lost 4 bases and J lost 3; bases outside the gene matches: 7. Germline lookup yields CDR1 SGHVS and CDR2 FNYEAQ. The CDR3 nucleotides read TGTGCCAGCAGCTCCACTCCAGGGGGCCACTATGGCTACACCTTC. This sequence encodes CASSSTPGGHYGYTF.

This clonotype was picked up a small number of times. The V call is TRBV6-2 or TRBV6-3, the J call TRBJ2-3; TRBD2 matches at 10 bases. The germline gives CDR1 MNHEY, CDR2 SVGEGT. Trimming at V came to 3 bases and at J to 2 bases, leaving 2 bases not matched to a gene. This CDR3 region has 15 residues. The CDR3 DNA reads as TGTGCCAGCAGTTATAGCGGGGGGTCCACAGATACGCAGTATTTT. This sequence encodes CASSYSGGSTDTQYF.

The V call is TRBV4-1, the J call TRBJ1-5; D unclear. The CDR3 runs to 16 residues. V gave up 0 bases and J gave up 3 bases, with 12 bases separating them. CDR1 and CDR2 (germline): MGHRA, YSYEKL. As DNA, the CDR3 is TGCGCCAGCAGCCAAGATCTGGGCCAGCTCAATCAGCCCCAGCATTTT. Its protein is CASSQDLGQLNQPQHF.

This clonotype was counted only a few times. The chain carries TRBV6-2 or TRBV6-3 and TRBJ2-7, with a weak D call TRBD1 (6 bases). V dropped 6 bases and J dropped 2 bases, with 14 bases sitting between them. CDR3 length: 14 residues. Germline CDR1 MNHEY, CDR2 SVGEGT. CDR3 sequence (DNA): TGTGCCAGCAGACCTTGGACAGCTACCTACGAGCAGTACTTC. The encoded protein is CASRPWTATYEQYF.

A word on this clonotype: Mismatch with germline at one junction end may stem from a read error. The V and J genes are TRBV3-1 and TRBJ1-1; D may be TRBD1 (5 bases). CDR3 length equals 18 residues. Germline-derived CDR1 and CDR2 are LGHDT and YNNKEL (reference sequence). The chain's CDR3 is CAGSQVRGKAIVNTEAFF. CDR3 bases: TGTGCCGGCAGCCAAGTACGGGGGAAGGCCATCGTGAACACTGAAGCTTTCTTT.

This clonotype has more than one count but fewer than ten. The rearrangement uses TRBV20-1 and TRBJ2-1, with D perhaps matching TRBD1 (5 bases). V was trimmed by 0 bases and J by 6 bases, leaving 15 bases between them. The V gene's germline CDR1 is DFQATT and CDR2 SNEGSKA (reference sequence). The CDR3 totals 15 residues. This CDR3 is CSARDSGRVGNEQFF. CDR3 in DNA: TGCAGTGCTAGAGATTCCGGCAGGGTTGGCAATGAGCAGTTCTTC.

This clonotype occurred many times. This rearrangement joins TRBV7-2 to TRBJ1-5; D gene unclear. V was pared by 1 base and J by 1 base, with 8 bases between. The CDR3 has 15 amino acids. Germline assignment: CDR1 SGHTA and CDR2 FQGNSA. CDR3: CASSLGSGSNQPQHF. CDR3 coding DNA: TGTGCCAGCAGCTTAGGTAGTGGCAGCAATCAGCCCCAGCATTTT.

V and J are TRBV20-1 and TRBJ2-5, with TRBD2 matching over 11 bases. V was pared by 5 bases and J by 11 bases, with 13 bases of the junction left unmatched. This CDR3 has 14 amino acids. Germline V CDR1 and CDR2: DFQATT, SNEGSKA (reference sequence). The CDR3 sequence: CSAERLAGNNEQYF. DNA for the CDR3: TGCAGTGCTGAAAGACTAGCGGGGAACAATGAGCAGTACTTC.

A remark on this clonotype: A much larger clone differs from this one at a single base, so this may be a read error. The V call is TRBV10-3, the J call TRBJ2-3; perhaps TRBD1 as D (5 bases). The CDR3 covers 13 residues. Germline CDR1 is ENHRY and CDR2 is SYGVKD. The CDR3 DNA sequence: TGTGCCATCAGTGAGAGACAGCAAGATATGCAGTATTTT. This encodes CAISERQQDMQYF.

The chain uses TRBV9 and TRBJ2-3, with 14 bases that match TRBD2. V shed 0 bases and J 9 bases; nucleotides not matched to a gene: 6. Looked up from germline, CDR1 is SGDLS and CDR2 is YYNGEE. The length of the CDR3 is 16 residues. The CDR3 sequence: CASSVATSGGAWTQYF. The CDR3 DNA is TGTGCCAGCAGCGTAGCGACTAGCGGGGGGGCCTGGACGCAGTATTTT.

This chain uses TRBV10-1 with TRBJ2-1; 8 positions match TRBD1. The CDR3 covers 14 residues. Germline CDR1 reads WNHNN; CDR2 reads SYGVQD (reference sequence). With V trimmed by 6 bases and J by 8 bases, 9 bases remained unmatched. CDR3 DNA sequence: TGCGCCAGCAGCGCTCACCGACAGGGGTATGAGCAGTTCTTC. This sequence encodes CASSAHRQGYEQFF.

Regarding this clonotype: A read error may produce the germline difference seen at one junction end. V is TRBV13 and J is TRBJ1-1; 9 bases agree with TRBD1. Germline CDR1 and CDR2: PRHDT and FYEKMQ (reference sequence). The CDR3 sequence is 15 residues long. The CDR3 loop is CAGSSTGTGSPEAFF. Here the CDR3 DNA reads TGTGCCGGCAGCTCCACCGGGACAGGGTCCCCTGAAGCTTTCTTT.

This clonotype was seen a few times. The rearrangement uses TRBV6-6 and TRBJ1-2; tentatively, D is TRBD1 (6 bases). CDR3 length: 14 amino acids. Between the trimmed V and J ends, which lost 5 bases and 4 bases, there was a span of 14 bases. Per the germline V gene, CDR1 is MNHNY and CDR2 is SVGAGI (reference sequence). The CDR3 sequence is CASSEGGRVYGYTF. CDR3 coding DNA: TGTGCCAGCAGTGAGGGGGGCAGGGTCTATGGCTACACCTTC.

V gene TRBV20-1 combines with J gene TRBJ1-2; 9 bases are a match to TRBD1. The CDR3 extends over 14 amino acids. Germline V gene lookup returns CDR1 DFQATT and CDR2 SNEGSKA (reference sequence). Trimming at V came to 0 bases and at J to 2 bases, leaving 1 base not matched to a gene. CDR3 in amino acids: CSARDDRGNYGYTF. CDR3 bases: TGCAGTGCTAGAGATGACAGGGGGAACTATGGCTACACCTTC.

The J gene is TRBJ2-4, the V gene TRBV5-4; D might be TRBD1 (6 bases). The V end was cut by 4 bases, the J end by 0 bases, with 17 bases between. The CDR3 covers 17 residues. CDR1 and CDR2 (germline): SGHNT, YYREEE (reference sequence). CDR3 amino acids: CASSPGADPLAKNIQYF. DNA for the CDR3: TGTGCCAGCAGCCCAGGGGCTGATCCACTAGCCAAAAACATTCAGTACTTC.

The V gene is TRBV9, the J gene TRBJ2-5, with D possibly being TRBD1 (6 bases). The V gene lost 0 bases and the J gene lost 5 bases, with 17 bases spanning the gap. The CDR3 spans 16 residues. Germline CDR1 SGDLS, CDR2 YYNGEE. Written as DNA, the CDR3 is TGTGCCAGCAGCGTAGGTGGAGGCAGGGGTGGGGAGACCCAGTACTTC. Amino acid sequence: CASSVGGGRGGETQYF.